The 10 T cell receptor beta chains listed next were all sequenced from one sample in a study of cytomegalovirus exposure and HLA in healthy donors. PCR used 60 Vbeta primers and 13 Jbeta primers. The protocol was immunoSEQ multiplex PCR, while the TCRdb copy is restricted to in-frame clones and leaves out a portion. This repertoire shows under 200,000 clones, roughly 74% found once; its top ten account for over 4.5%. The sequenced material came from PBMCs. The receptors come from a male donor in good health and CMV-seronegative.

CDR3 DNA sequence: TGTGCCAGCAGCCCGACCCCGGGGTATGGCTACACCTTC. Amino acid sequence: CASSPTPGYGYTF. The chain uses TRBV5-6 and TRBJ1-2; D uncertain. Trimming removed 4 bases at V and 5 bases at J, with 12 bases between. From germline, CDR1 is SGHDT and CDR2 YYEEEE. The CDR3 is 13 residues long.

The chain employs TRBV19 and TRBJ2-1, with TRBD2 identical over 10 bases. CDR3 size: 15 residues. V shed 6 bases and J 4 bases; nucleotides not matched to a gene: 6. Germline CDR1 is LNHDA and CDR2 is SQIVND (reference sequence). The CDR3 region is CASSKTSGNYNEQFF. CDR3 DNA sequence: TGTGCCAGTAGCAAAACTAGCGGGAATTACAATGAGCAGTTCTTC.

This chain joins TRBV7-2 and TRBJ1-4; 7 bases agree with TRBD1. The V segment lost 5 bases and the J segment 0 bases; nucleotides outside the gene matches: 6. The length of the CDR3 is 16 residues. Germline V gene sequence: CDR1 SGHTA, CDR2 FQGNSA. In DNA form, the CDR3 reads TGTGCCAGCAGCCCCCGGACAGGAGCAACTAATGAAAAACTGTTTTTT. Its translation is CASSPRTGATNEKLFF. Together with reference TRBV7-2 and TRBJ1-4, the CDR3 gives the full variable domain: GAGVSQSPSNKVTEKGKDVELRCDPISGHTALYWYRQSLGQGLEFLIYFQGNSAPDKSGLPSDRFSAERTGGSVSTLTIQRTQQEDSAVYLCASSPRTGATNEKLFFGSGTQLSVL.

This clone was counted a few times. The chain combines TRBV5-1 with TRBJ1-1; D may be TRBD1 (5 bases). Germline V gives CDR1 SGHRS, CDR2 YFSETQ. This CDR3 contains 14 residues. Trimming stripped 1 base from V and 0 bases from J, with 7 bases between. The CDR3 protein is CASSLPDMNTEAFF. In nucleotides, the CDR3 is TGCGCCAGCAGCTTGCCGGACATGAACACTGAAGCTTTCTTT.

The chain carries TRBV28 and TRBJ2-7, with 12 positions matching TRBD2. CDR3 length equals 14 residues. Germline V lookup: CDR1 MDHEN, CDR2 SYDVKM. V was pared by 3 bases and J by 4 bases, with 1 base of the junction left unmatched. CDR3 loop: CASSLTSGSYEQYF. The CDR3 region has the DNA TGTGCCAGCAGTTTGACTAGCGGGAGTTACGAGCAGTACTTC.

CDR3 DNA: TGTGCCAGCAGATCGGCCAGGACGGGACTAAAATACGAGCAGTACTTC. Translated: CASRSARTGLKYEQYF. The chain has TRBV27 and TRBJ2-7, with 7 bases aligning to TRBD2. Germline V lookup: CDR1 MNHEY, CDR2 SMNVEV (reference sequence). Trimming at V came to 6 bases and at J to 4 bases, leaving 15 bases not matched to a gene. The CDR3 runs 16 residues.

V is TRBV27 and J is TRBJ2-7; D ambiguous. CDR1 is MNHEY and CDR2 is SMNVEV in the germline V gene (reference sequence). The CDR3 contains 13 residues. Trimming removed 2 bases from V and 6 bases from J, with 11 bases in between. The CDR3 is CASSLPLFCEQYF. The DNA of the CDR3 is TGTGCCAGCAGTTTACCCCTGTTCTGCGAGCAGTACTTC.

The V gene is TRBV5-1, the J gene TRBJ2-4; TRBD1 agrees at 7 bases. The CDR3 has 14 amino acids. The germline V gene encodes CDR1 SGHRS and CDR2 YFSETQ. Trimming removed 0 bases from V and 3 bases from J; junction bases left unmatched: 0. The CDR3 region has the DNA TGCGCCAGCAGCTTGGGGGACAGCAAAAACATTCAGTACTTC. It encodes CASSLGDSKNIQYF.

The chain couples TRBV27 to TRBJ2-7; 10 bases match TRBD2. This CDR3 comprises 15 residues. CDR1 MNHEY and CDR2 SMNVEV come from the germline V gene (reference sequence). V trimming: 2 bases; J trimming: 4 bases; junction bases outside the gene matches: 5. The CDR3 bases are TGTGCCAGCAGTTTAAGCGCTAGCGGGAGTTACGAGCAGTACTTC. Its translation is CASSLSASGSYEQYF.

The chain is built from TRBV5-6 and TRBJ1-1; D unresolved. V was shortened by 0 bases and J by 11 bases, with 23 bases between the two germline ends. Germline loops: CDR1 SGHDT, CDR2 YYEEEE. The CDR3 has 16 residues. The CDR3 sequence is CASSLERHTGALGAFF. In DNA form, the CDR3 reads TGTGCCAGCAGCTTGGAGAGGCATACGGGAGCTCTGGGGGCTTTCTTT.